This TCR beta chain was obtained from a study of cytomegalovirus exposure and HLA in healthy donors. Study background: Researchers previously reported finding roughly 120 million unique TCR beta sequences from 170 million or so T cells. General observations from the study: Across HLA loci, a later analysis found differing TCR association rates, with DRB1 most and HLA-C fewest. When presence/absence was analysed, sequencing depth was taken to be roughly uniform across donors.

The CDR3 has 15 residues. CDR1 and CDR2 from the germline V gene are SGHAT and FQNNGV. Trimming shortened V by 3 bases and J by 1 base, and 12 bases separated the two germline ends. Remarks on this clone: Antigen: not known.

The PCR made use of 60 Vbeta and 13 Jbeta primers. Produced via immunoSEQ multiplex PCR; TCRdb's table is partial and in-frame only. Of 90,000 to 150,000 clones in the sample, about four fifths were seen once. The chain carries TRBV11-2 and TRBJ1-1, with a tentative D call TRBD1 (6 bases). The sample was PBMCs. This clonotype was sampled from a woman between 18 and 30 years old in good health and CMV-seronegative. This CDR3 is CASSFRRTENTEAFF. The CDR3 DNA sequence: TGTGCCAGCAGCTTTCGCAGGACAGAGAACACTGAAGCTTTCTTT.